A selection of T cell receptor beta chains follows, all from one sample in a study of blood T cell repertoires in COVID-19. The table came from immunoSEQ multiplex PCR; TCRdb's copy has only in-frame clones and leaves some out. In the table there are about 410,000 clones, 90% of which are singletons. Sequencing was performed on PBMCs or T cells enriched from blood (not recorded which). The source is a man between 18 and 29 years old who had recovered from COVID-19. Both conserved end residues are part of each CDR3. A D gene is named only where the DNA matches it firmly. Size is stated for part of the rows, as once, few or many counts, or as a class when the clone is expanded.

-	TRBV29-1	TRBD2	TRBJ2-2	CSARTSGMNTGELFF	TGCAGCGCACGTACTAGCGGGATGAACACCGGGGAGCTGTTTTTT
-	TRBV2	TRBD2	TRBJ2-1	CASSDLRGSRSREQFF	TGTGCCAGCAGTGATCTGCGCGGGAGCAGGTCCCGGGAGCAGTTCTTC
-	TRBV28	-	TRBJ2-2	CASRDFANTGELFF	TGTGCCAGTAGGGACTTCGCGAACACCGGGGAGCTGTTTTTT
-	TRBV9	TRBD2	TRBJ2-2	CASSVVKTGTSGSGELFF	TGTGCCAGCAGCGTAGTTAAAACCGGGACTAGCGGGAGCGGGGAGCTGTTTTTT
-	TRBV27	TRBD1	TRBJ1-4	CASSLWGTDNEKLFF	TGTGCCAGCAGTTTATGGGGGACAGACAATGAAAAACTGTTTTTT
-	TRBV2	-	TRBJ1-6	CASSETDRGNSPLHF	TGTGCCAGCAGTGAAACCGATAGGGGGAATTCACCCCTCCACTTT
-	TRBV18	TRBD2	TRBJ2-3	CASSPSGGSTDTQYF	TGTGCCAGCTCACCTAGCGGGGGTAGCACAGATACGCAGTATTTT
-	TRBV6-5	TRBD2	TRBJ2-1	CASNRRDYGDEQFF	TGTGCCAGCAATAGGCGGGACTATGGCGATGAGCAGTTCTTC
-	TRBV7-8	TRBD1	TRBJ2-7	CASSLEAGGVGSYEQYF	TGTGCCAGCAGCTTAGAAGCAGGGGGCGTGGGATCCTACGAGCAGTACTTC
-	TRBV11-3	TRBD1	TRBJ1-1	CASSPRTGMNTEAFF	TGTGCCAGCAGCCCCCGGACAGGGATGAACACTGAAGCTTTCTTT
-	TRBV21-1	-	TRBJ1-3	CASSGAEQGHSGNTIYF	TGTGCCAGCAGCGGGGCCGAACAGGGCCACTCTGGAAACACCATATATTTT
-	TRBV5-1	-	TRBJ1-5	CASSWGTGDQPQHF	TGCGCCAGCAGCTGGGGAACAGGAGATCAGCCCCAGCATTTT
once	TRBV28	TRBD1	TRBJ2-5	CASSHRTGVGETQYF	TGTGCCAGCAGCCACCGGACAGGGGTCGGGGAGACCCAGTACTTC
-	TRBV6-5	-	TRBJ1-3	CASGARGAGGNTIYF	TGTGCCAGCGGGGCCCGTGGAGCAGGAGGAAACACCATATATTTT
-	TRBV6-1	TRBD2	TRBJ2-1	CASSDQTSGKGEQFF	TGTGCCAGCAGTGATCAGACTAGCGGTAAGGGTGAGCAGTTCTTC
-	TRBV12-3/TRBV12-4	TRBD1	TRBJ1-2	CASSLGQNYGYTF	TGTGCCAGCAGCCTGGGACAGAACTATGGCTACACCTTC
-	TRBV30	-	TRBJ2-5	CAWSARETQYF	TGTGCCTGGAGTGCCCGGGAGACCCAGTACTTC
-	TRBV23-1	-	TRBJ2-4	CASSLFAGKNIQYF	TGCGCCAGCAGTCTTTTCGCGGGGAAAAACATTCAGTACTTC
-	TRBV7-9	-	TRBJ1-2	CASSLAGGYGYTF	TGTGCCAGCAGCTTAGCAGGGGGCTATGGCTACACCTTC
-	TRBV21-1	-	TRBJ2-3	CASSRETGKVSDTQYF	TGTGCCAGCAGCAGAGAAACAGGGAAGGTATCAGATACGCAGTATTTT
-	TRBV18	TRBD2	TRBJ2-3	CASSPVQTSAGTDTQYF	TGTGCCAGCTCACCCGTCCAGACTAGCGCGGGCACAGATACGCAGTATTTT
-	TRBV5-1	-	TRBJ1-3	CASSLAVDSGNTIYF	TGCGCCAGCAGCTTGGCCGTAGACTCTGGAAACACCATATATTTT